A single T cell receptor beta chain is shown here with its context. Its antigen is unknown. The data originate from a study of shared clonotypes between healthy human individuals. The overall study: Contributing individuals were two females and a few males aged 18 to 49.

The CDR3 spans 13 residues. Trimming removed 1 base from V and 5 bases from J, with 8 bases in between. Germline CDR1 is WNHNN and CDR2 is SYGVQD (reference sequence). Each PCR replicate from the sorted subsets contained around 200 ng DNA, which is 25,000 to 30,000 T cell genomes. Clones were sequenced by immunoSEQ multiplex PCR, and TCRdb holds only the in-frame ones, with some missing. Here the sample spans roughly 2 million clones, 90% to 95% being singletons. General observations from the study: It was anticipated that sequencing depth would influence how many clonotypes donors shared.

Source material: naive CD4+ T cells sorted from blood. The subset denotes: CD45RA+ positively selected. V usage is TRBV10-1 and J usage is TRBJ2-5; D is undetermined. The clonotype comes from a young man in good health. Here the CDR3 DNA reads TGCGCCAGCAGTGAGTACGGATGGGAGACCCAGTACTTC. Its protein is CASSEYGWETQYF.